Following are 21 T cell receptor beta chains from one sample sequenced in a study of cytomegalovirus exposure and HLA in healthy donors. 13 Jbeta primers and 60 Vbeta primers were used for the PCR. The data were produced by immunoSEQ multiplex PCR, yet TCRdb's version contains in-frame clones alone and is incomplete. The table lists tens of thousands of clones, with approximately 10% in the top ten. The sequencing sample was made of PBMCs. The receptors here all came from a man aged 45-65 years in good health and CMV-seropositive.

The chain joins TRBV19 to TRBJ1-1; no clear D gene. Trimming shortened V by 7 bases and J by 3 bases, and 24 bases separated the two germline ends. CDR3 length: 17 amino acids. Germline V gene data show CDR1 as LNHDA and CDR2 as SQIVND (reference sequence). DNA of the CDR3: TGTGCCAGTACTCCGACGGCGGGGTACGGTGGGTACACTGAAGCTTTCTTT. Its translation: CASTPTAGYGGYTEAFF.

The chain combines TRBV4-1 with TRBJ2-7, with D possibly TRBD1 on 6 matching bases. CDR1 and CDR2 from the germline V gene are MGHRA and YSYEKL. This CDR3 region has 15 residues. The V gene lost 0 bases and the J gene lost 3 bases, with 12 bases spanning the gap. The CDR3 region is CASSQDPGAFYEQYF. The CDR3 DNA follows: TGCGCCAGCAGCCAAGATCCAGGGGCGTTCTACGAGCAGTACTTC.

This chain's CDR3 is CASSSQGGRLSRPYEQYF. Here the CDR3 DNA reads TGTGCCAGCAGTTCGCAGGGGGGACGCCTCTCCAGACCCTACGAGCAGTACTTC. The genes are TRBV28 and TRBJ2-7; the D gene is possibly TRBD1 (7 bases). Germline V CDR1 and CDR2: MDHEN, SYDVKM. Trimming removed 4 bases from V and 2 bases from J, with 24 bases in between. The CDR3 has 18 residues.

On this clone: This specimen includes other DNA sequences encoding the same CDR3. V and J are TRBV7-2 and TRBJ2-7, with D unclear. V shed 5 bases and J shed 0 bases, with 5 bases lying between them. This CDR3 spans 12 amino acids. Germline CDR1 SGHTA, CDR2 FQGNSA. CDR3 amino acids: CASSLSSYEQYF. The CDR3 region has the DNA TGTGCCAGCAGCCTGAGCTCCTACGAGCAGTACTTC.

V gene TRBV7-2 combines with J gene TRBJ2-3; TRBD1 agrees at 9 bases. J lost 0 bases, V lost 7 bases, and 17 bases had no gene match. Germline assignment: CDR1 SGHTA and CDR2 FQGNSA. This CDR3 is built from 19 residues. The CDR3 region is CASTTTGTGLDWSTDTQYF. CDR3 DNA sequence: TGTGCCAGCACTACTACCGGGACAGGGTTGGACTGGAGCACAGATACGCAGTATTTT. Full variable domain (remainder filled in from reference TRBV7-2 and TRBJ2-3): GAGVSQSPSNKVTEKGKDVELRCDPISGHTALYWYRQSLGQGLEFLIYFQGNSAPDKSGLPSDRFSAERTGGSVSTLTIQRTQQEDSAVYLCASTTTGTGLDWSTDTQYFGPGTRLTVL.

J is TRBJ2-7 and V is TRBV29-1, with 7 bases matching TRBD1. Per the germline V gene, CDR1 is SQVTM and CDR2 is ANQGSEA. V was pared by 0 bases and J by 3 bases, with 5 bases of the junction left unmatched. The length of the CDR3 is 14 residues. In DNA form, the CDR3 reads TGCAGCGTTGAAGAAATGGGACAGTACTACGAGCAGTACTTC. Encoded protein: CSVEEMGQYYEQYF.

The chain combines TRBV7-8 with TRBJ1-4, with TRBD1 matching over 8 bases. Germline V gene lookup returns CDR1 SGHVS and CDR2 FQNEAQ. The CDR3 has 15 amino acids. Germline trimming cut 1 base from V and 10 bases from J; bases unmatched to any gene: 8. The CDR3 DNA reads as TGTGCCAGCAGCTTAGTGGTTGGACAGGGCGGAAAACTGTTTTTT. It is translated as CASSLVVGQGGKLFF.

The CDR3 spells CASSQVPRYEQYF. The DNA for the CDR3 is TGTGCCAGCAGCCAAGTGCCCAGATACGAGCAGTACTTC. This rearrangement joins TRBV14 to TRBJ2-7; D ambiguous. CDR3 size: 13 residues. The V and J ends lost 1 base and 4 bases respectively, with 8 bases between them. Germline CDR1 and CDR2: SGHDN and FVKESK.

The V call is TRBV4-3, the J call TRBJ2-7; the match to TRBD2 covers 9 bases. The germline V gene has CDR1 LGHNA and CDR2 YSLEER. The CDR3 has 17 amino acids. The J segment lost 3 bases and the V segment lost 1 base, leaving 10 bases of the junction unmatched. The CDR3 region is CASSQGLAEDALYEQYF. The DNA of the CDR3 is TGCGCCAGCAGCCAAGGACTAGCGGAGGATGCTCTCTACGAGCAGTACTTC.

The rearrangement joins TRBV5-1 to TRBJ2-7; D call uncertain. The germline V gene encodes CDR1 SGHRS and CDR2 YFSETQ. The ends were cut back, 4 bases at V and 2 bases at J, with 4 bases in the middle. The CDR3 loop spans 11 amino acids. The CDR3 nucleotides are TGCGCCAGCAGCAGCCCCTACGAGCAGTACTTC. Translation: CASSSPYEQYF. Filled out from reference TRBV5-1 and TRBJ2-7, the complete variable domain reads KAGVTQTPRYLIKTRGQQVTLSCSPISGHRSVSWYQQTPGQGLQFLFEYFSETQRNKGNFPGRFSGRQFSNSRSEMNVSTLELGDSALYLCASSSPYEQYFGPGTRLTVT.

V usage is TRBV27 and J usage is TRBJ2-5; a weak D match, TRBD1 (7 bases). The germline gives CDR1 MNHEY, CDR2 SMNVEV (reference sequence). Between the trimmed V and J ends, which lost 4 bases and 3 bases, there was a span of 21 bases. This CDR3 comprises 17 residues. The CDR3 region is CASSSDRWGANKETQYF. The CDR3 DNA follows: TGTGCCAGCAGTTCGGACAGGTGGGGGGCAAACAAAGAGACCCAGTACTTC.

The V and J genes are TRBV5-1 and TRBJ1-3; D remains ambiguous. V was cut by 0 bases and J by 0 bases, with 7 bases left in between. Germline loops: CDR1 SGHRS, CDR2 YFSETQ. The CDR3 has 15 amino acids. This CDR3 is CASSLVPDSGNTIYF. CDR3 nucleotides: TGCGCCAGCAGCTTGGTGCCAGACTCTGGAAACACCATATATTTT.

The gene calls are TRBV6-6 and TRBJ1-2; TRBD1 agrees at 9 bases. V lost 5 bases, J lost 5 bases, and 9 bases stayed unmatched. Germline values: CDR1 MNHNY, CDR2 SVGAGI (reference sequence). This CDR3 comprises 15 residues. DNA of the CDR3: TGTGCCAGCAGTCCATTACAGGGGGCGAGATATGGCTACACCTTC. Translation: CASSPLQGARYGYTF.

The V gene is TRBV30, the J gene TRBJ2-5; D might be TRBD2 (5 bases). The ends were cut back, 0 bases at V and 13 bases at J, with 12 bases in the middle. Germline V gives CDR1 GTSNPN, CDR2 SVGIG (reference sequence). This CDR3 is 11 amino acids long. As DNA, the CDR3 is TGTGCCTGGAGTGTATGGGGAGCTTTGTACTTC. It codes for CAWSVWGALYF.

The CDR3 protein is CASSERQGIYEQYF. For the CDR3, the DNA is TGTGCCAGCAGTGAACGGCAGGGGATCTACGAGCAGTACTTC. The chain has TRBV6-1 and TRBJ2-7; tentatively, D is TRBD1 (6 bases). V lost 2 bases, J lost 3 bases, and 11 bases lay in between. CDR3 size: 14 residues. Germline V CDR1 and CDR2: MNHNS, SASEGT.

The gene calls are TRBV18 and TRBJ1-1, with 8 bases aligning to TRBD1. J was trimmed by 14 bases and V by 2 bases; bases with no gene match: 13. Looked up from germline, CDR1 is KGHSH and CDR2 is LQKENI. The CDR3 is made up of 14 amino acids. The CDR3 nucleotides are TGTGCCAGCTCACCAGAGCAGGGGGCAGGTATGGCCTTCTTT. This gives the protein CASSPEQGAGMAFF.

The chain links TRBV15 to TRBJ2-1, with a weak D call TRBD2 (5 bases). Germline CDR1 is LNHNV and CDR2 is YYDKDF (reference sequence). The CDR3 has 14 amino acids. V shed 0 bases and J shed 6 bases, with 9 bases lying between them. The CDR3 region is CATSRDVEGNEQFF. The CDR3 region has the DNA TGTGCCACCAGCAGAGATGTAGAGGGCAATGAGCAGTTCTTC.

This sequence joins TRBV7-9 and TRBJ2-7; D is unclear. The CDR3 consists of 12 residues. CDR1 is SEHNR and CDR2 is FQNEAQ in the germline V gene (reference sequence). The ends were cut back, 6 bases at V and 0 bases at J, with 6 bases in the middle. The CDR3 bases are TGTGCCAGCAGTGAGAGCTCCTACGAGCAGTACTTC. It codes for CASSESSYEQYF.

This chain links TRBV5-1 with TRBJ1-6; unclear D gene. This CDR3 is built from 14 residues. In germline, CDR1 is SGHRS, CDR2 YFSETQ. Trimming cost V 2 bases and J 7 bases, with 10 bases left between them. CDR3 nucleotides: TGCGCCAGCAGCTTACGGACGGGGAATTCACCCCTCCACTTT. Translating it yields CASSLRTGNSPLHF.

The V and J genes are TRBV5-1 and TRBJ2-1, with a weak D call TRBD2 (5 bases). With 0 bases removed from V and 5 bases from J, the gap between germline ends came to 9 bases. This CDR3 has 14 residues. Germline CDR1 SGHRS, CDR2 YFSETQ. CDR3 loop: CASSLVDYNNEQFF. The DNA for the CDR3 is TGCGCCAGCAGCTTGGTAGACTACAACAATGAGCAGTTCTTC.

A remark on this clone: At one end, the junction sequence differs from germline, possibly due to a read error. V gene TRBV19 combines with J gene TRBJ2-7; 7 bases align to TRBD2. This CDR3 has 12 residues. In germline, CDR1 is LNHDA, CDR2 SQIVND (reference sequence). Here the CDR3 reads CASSIEGGTIHF. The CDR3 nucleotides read TGTGCCAGTAGTATAGAAGGTGGGACTATTCACTTC. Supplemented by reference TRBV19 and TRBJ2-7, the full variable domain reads DGGITQSPKYLFRKEGQNVTLSCEQNLNHDAMYWYRQDPGQGLRLIYYSQIVNDFQKGDIAEGYSVSREKKESFPLTVTSAQKNPTAFYLCASSIEGGTIHFGPGTRLTVT.